This entry concerns a single TCR beta chain. This clone has a handful of counts. Which antigen it targets is not known. Base quality data are lacking; no much larger clone is found one base away. This sample stems from a study of identifying expanded T cells in peripheral blood (dated by TCRdb to the late 2010s). Regarding the study in general: Technical replicates were generated by sequencing separate aliquots of the same genomic DNA pool, with four replicates compared pairwise. Results the study describes overall, beyond this receptor: Across all healthy-donor time intervals, the beta-binomial model significantly lowered both the number of clones called differentially abundant and the false-positive rate. The authors expected that over much longer intervals, such as months to years, biological variance in healthy repertoires might increase even further. For all healthy donors, the variance in clone template counts between roughly two-week samples rose significantly as total template count increased. The binomial model flagged 0.9 to 1.5 differentially abundant clones between technical replicates but roughly 15 over around two weeks and over 18 over about four weeks.

From the cysteine through the phenylalanine, the CDR3 covers 14 amino acids. The retained sequence is limited to the CDR3, 42 bases, with the frame set at the first base. Trimmed from V: 5 bases; trimmed from J: 4 bases; junction bases lacking a gene match: 5. Based on the germline V gene, the CDR1 and CDR2 sequences are MNHEY and SVGAGI. The immunoSEQ Assay, which uses bias-controlled multiplex PCR amplification of genomic DNA, was used to profile TCRbeta CDR3 regions. In the authors' own workflow: The absolute abundance of each unique TCRbeta CDR3 region was quantified after sequences were collapsed and filtered. Differential abundance was tested with a binomial (Fisher-equivalent) model and with a beta-binomial model adding time-dependent variance fitted from healthy donors. Clones with fewer than 5 combined templates were removed, and differential abundance was called for clones with a Benjamini-Hochberg FDR below 0.01. The form v = (b*log(k)+a)^2 was used to model beta-binomial variance as a function of total template count across the two samples. TCRdb carries this immuneACCESS record with in-frame sequences only. Its versions omit some clonotypes, under half of them owing to an unresolved V gene in the studies checked, with the rest unexplained. D and trimming come from the DNA, and the V and J calls and clone size come from that table. Recorded for this sample are fewer than 55,000 clones; roughly 82% of them occurred a single time. The top ten constitute about 14% of the sample.

During the collection period, no infections or other immune events were recorded for the healthy donors. Healthy-donor blood repertoires served as a training cohort to calibrate time-dependent variance in a beta-binomial model of T-cell clone differential abundance. The training cohort comprised ten or so healthy donors, 3 female and 7 male. The donors were between roughly 29 and 65 years old, with an average age of approximately 45 years. Whole blood, obtained from a commercial supplier, was collected from each healthy donor at three time points spaced around two weeks apart. For immunosequencing, genomic DNA was extracted from unsorted whole blood.

Recombination joined TRBV6-5 with TRBJ1-5, with 7 central nucleotides matching TRBD1. This sequence originates from a person aged 18 to 75 in good health. Sequenced material: blood. The DNA sequence follows: TGTGCCAGCAGTGCCCCGGGACAGAATCAGCCCCAGCATTTT. This translates into CASSAPGQNQPQHF.